These T cell receptor beta chains were read from a single sample in a study of cytomegalovirus exposure and HLA in healthy donors. Clones were sequenced by immunoSEQ multiplex PCR, and TCRdb holds only the in-frame ones, with some missing. The repertoire includes roughly 250,000 clones, more than 55% of them detected once, and under 3% sits in the top ten. The material sequenced was PBMCs. These receptors originate from a female donor in good health and CMV-seronegative. The CDR3 runs from the conserved cysteine through the conserved F or W. A D gene is named only where the DNA matches it firmly. Expanded clones get a size class; other rows say once, few or many, or leave the size out.

clone_size: once
v_call: TRBV28
j_call: TRBJ2-2
d_call: .
cdr3_nt: TGTGCCAGCAGTGTGCCCGTCGGGACACCCCACACCGGGGAGCTGTTTTTT
cdr3_aa: CASSVPVGTPHTGELFF

clone_size: .
v_call: TRBV6-6
j_call: TRBJ2-7
d_call: .
cdr3_nt: TGTGCCAGCAGCCTTAAAGGGGAGGTAGGCAAGCAGTACTTC
cdr3_aa: CASSLKGEVGKQYF

clone_size: few
v_call: TRBV28
j_call: TRBJ2-7
d_call: TRBD2
cdr3_nt: TGTGCCAGCAGTTGGGATGTAATGCGGGAGGGCCGCTACGAGCAGTACTTC
cdr3_aa: CASSWDVMREGRYEQYF

clone_size: few
v_call: TRBV15
j_call: TRBJ2-1
d_call: .
cdr3_nt: TGTGCCACCAGCAGGAGGGCCAACTACAATGAGCAGTTCTTC
cdr3_aa: CATSRRANYNEQFF

clone_size: .
v_call: TRBV9
j_call: TRBJ2-1
d_call: TRBD2
cdr3_nt: TGTGCCAGCAGCGCATCGAGACCGGGACTAGCGGGAGGTGAGCAGTTCTTC
cdr3_aa: CASSASRPGLAGGEQFF

clone_size: .
v_call: TRBV5-4
j_call: TRBJ1-1
d_call: TRBD1
cdr3_nt: TGTGCCAGCAGCTTGGGGGGGACAGTAAGCACTGAAGCTTTCTTT
cdr3_aa: CASSLGGTVSTEAFF

clone_size: .
v_call: TRBV27
j_call: TRBJ1-2
d_call: .
cdr3_nt: TGTGCCAGCAGTTTATTTCAGGGGAGCTATGGCTACACCTTC
cdr3_aa: CASSLFQGSYGYTF

clone_size: few
v_call: TRBV11-3
j_call: TRBJ1-1
d_call: .
cdr3_nt: TGTGCCAGCAGCTCAGTCCGGGTTGAAGAGAACACTGAAGCTTTCTTT
cdr3_aa: CASSSVRVEENTEAFF

clone_size: .
v_call: TRBV5-1
j_call: TRBJ2-5
d_call: TRBD2
cdr3_nt: TGCGCCAGCAGCTTAGGGACTATCCAAGAGACCCAGTACTTC
cdr3_aa: CASSLGTIQETQYF

clone_size: .
v_call: TRBV28
j_call: TRBJ2-7
d_call: .
cdr3_nt: TGTGCCAGCAGTTTACTACTGTTCGGCGGCGGGCACTACGAGCAGTACTTC
cdr3_aa: CASSLLLFGGGHYEQYF

clone_size: .
v_call: TRBV27
j_call: TRBJ2-5
d_call: .
cdr3_nt: TGTGCCAGCAGTCCGAGGGGGGGCATTTTTTACTTC
cdr3_aa: CASSPRGGIFYF

clone_size: .
v_call: TRBV11-3
j_call: TRBJ1-1
d_call: .
cdr3_nt: TGTGCCAGCACCTCGGGGTTTCGGACTGAAGCTTTCTTT
cdr3_aa: CASTSGFRTEAFF

clone_size: .
v_call: TRBV14
j_call: TRBJ2-2
d_call: TRBD2
cdr3_nt: TGTGCCAGCAGCCAAACGCCTAGCGGAGAACCCCACACCGGGGAGCTGTTTTTT
cdr3_aa: CASSQTPSGEPHTGELFF

clone_size: .
v_call: TRBV5-1
j_call: TRBJ1-2
d_call: TRBD1
cdr3_nt: TGCGCCAGCAGCTTGGACCAGGGGGGTATCTATGGCTACACCTTC
cdr3_aa: CASSLDQGGIYGYTF

clone_size: .
v_call: TRBV10-1
j_call: TRBJ1-1
d_call: .
cdr3_nt: TGCGCCAGCAGTGAGCGTCCGAACACTGAAGCTTTCTTT
cdr3_aa: CASSERPNTEAFF

clone_size: once
v_call: TRBV7-8
j_call: TRBJ1-2
d_call: TRBD1
cdr3_nt: TGTGCCAGCAGCTTAGCGGGACAGGGGTATGGCTACACCTTC
cdr3_aa: CASSLAGQGYGYTF

clone_size: few
v_call: TRBV30
j_call: TRBJ1-2
d_call: TRBD1
cdr3_nt: TGTGCCTGGAGTGAGGGGGCGGCTAACTATGGCTACACCTTC
cdr3_aa: CAWSEGAANYGYTF

clone_size: .
v_call: TRBV7-9
j_call: TRBJ1-1
d_call: .
cdr3_nt: TGTGCCAGCAGCTACGACGAGGGCGGGGGGACTGAAGCTTTCTTT
cdr3_aa: CASSYDEGGGTEAFF

clone_size: .
v_call: TRBV6-1
j_call: TRBJ2-7
d_call: .
cdr3_nt: TGTGCCGCGTCCGGGTTAGGGGTTAACGAGCAGTACTTC
cdr3_aa: CAASGLGVNEQYF

clone_size: .
v_call: TRBV6-1
j_call: TRBJ2-3
d_call: TRBD2
cdr3_nt: TGTGCCAGCAGTGAAATAGGGGAGGGAGCAGCAGATACGCAGTATTTT
cdr3_aa: CASSEIGEGAADTQYF

clone_size: .
v_call: TRBV7-9
j_call: TRBJ2-4
d_call: .
cdr3_nt: TGTGCCAGCAGTATAGCGACCCGACCCAATATAGCCAAAAACATTCAGTACTTC
cdr3_aa: CASSIATRPNIAKNIQYF

clone_size: .
v_call: TRBV2
j_call: TRBJ1-1
d_call: TRBD1
cdr3_nt: TGTGCCAGCATTTTCCAGGGGGCGGCGGCTTTCTTT
cdr3_aa: CASIFQGAAAFF

clone_size: .
v_call: TRBV19
j_call: TRBJ1-1
d_call: TRBD1
cdr3_nt: TGTGCCAGTAGTCCCGACAGGGCACCTTGGGGTAGTACTGAAGCTTTCTTT
cdr3_aa: CASSPDRAPWGSTEAFF

clone_size: few
v_call: TRBV5-4
j_call: TRBJ2-5
d_call: .
cdr3_nt: TGTGCCAGCAGCTTGCGGAAGGGAGGAGGAGAGACCCAGTACTTC
cdr3_aa: CASSLRKGGGETQYF

clone_size: .
v_call: TRBV23-1
j_call: TRBJ2-1
d_call: TRBD2
cdr3_nt: TGCGCCAGACTTAGCGGGTACAATGAGCAGTTCTTC
cdr3_aa: CARLSGYNEQFF

clone_size: .
v_call: TRBV7-9
j_call: TRBJ2-1
d_call: TRBD2
cdr3_nt: TGTGCCAGCAGCTTATTCGGGGTAGCGGGAGGGCCTGAGCAGTTCTTC
cdr3_aa: CASSLFGVAGGPEQFF

clone_size: .
v_call: TRBV5-1
j_call: TRBJ2-7
d_call: .
cdr3_nt: TGCGCCAGCACAGGGGAGCGATACGAGCAGTACTTC
cdr3_aa: CASTGERYEQYF

clone_size: once
v_call: TRBV25-1
j_call: TRBJ2-1
d_call: TRBD2
cdr3_nt: TGTGCCAGCACTAGCGGGAGGAGGGGGGTACAACGGTATGAGCAGTTCTTC
cdr3_aa: CASTSGRRGVQRYEQFF

clone_size: .
v_call: TRBV7-2
j_call: TRBJ1-1
d_call: .
cdr3_nt: TGTGCCAGCAGCTTTAGCGGCAGCTTGAACACTGAAGCTTTCTTT
cdr3_aa: CASSFSGSLNTEAFF

clone_size: .
v_call: TRBV27
j_call: TRBJ2-1
d_call: TRBD2
cdr3_nt: TGTGCCAGCGGAGCCTCCGGGGGGTGGCAGGCGGCATACAATGAGCAGTTCTTC
cdr3_aa: CASGASGGWQAAYNEQFF

clone_size: .
v_call: TRBV7-8
j_call: TRBJ2-2
d_call: TRBD2
cdr3_nt: TGTGCCAGCAGACGGACTAGCGGGACCTACACCGGGGAGCTGTTTTTT
cdr3_aa: CASRRTSGTYTGELFF

clone_size: .
v_call: TRBV5-1
j_call: TRBJ1-4
d_call: .
cdr3_nt: TGCGCCAGCAGCTTGGCAGGTTTTAATGAAAAACTGTTTTTT
cdr3_aa: CASSLAGFNEKLFF

clone_size: few
v_call: TRBV6-5
j_call: TRBJ2-7
d_call: .
cdr3_nt: TGTGCCAGCAGTTACGCTACAGACTACGAGCAGTACTTC
cdr3_aa: CASSYATDYEQYF

clone_size: .
v_call: TRBV7-2
j_call: TRBJ1-2
d_call: .
cdr3_nt: TGTGCCAGCAGCTTAGGAGGAAGCTATGGCTACACCTTC
cdr3_aa: CASSLGGSYGYTF

clone_size: .
v_call: TRBV5-6
j_call: TRBJ2-2
d_call: .
cdr3_nt: TGTGCCAGCAGCTTGTCGGCCGGGGAGCTGTTTTTT
cdr3_aa: CASSLSAGELFF

clone_size: .
v_call: TRBV2
j_call: TRBJ2-1
d_call: TRBD2
cdr3_nt: TGTGCCAGCAGTGACTCAGGACTAGCGGAAGAGCAGTTCTTC
cdr3_aa: CASSDSGLAEEQFF

clone_size: .
v_call: TRBV7-2
j_call: TRBJ2-7
d_call: .
cdr3_nt: TGTGCCAGCAGCCAGTTTGCGGGGGAGCAGTACTTC
cdr3_aa: CASSQFAGEQYF

clone_size: once
v_call: TRBV6-5
j_call: TRBJ2-7
d_call: .
cdr3_nt: TGTGCCAGCAGTTTTCGGGAGCGGGCCTACGAGCAGTACTTC
cdr3_aa: CASSFRERAYEQYF

clone_size: .
v_call: TRBV27
j_call: TRBJ2-7
d_call: TRBD1
cdr3_nt: TGTGCCAGCAGTTTATCGACAGGGAGCTCCTACGAGCAGTACTTC
cdr3_aa: CASSLSTGSSYEQYF

clone_size: .
v_call: TRBV5-4
j_call: TRBJ2-7
d_call: TRBD2
cdr3_nt: TGTGCCAGCAGCTTGGGACTAGCGGACTACGAGCAGTACTTC
cdr3_aa: CASSLGLADYEQYF

clone_size: .
v_call: TRBV25-1
j_call: TRBJ2-7
d_call: .
cdr3_nt: TGTGCCAGCTTCGGGACACCTACCTACGAGCAGTACTTC
cdr3_aa: CASFGTPTYEQYF

clone_size: .
v_call: TRBV2
j_call: TRBJ1-1
d_call: TRBD1
cdr3_nt: TGTGCCAGCAGTGATGCACAGGGGGATCTCACTGAAGCTTTCTTT
cdr3_aa: CASSDAQGDLTEAFF

clone_size: .
v_call: TRBV15
j_call: TRBJ2-2
d_call: TRBD2
cdr3_nt: TGTGCCACCAGCAGAGGGGCGGAGCGGGAGGGGACCGGGGAGCTGTTTTTT
cdr3_aa: CATSRGAEREGTGELFF

clone_size: .
v_call: TRBV19
j_call: TRBJ2-7
d_call: TRBD2
cdr3_nt: TGTGCCAGTACCTCAGCGGGGAAGGCCTACGAGCAGTACTTC
cdr3_aa: CASTSAGKAYEQYF

clone_size: few
v_call: TRBV19
j_call: TRBJ2-7
d_call: TRBD2
cdr3_nt: TGTGCCAGTAGTCAGGTAGCGGGAGTCTACGAGCAGTACTTC
cdr3_aa: CASSQVAGVYEQYF

clone_size: .
v_call: TRBV5-1
j_call: TRBJ2-3
d_call: TRBD2
cdr3_nt: TGCGCCAGCAGTTCGGGACTAGCGGGAGGAGATACGCAGTATTTT
cdr3_aa: CASSSGLAGGDTQYF

clone_size: once
v_call: TRBV9
j_call: TRBJ2-2
d_call: TRBD1
cdr3_nt: TGTGCCAGCAGCGTGGGACAGGGGATCCCCGGGGAGCTGTTTTTT
cdr3_aa: CASSVGQGIPGELFF

clone_size: once
v_call: TRBV5-1
j_call: TRBJ1-2
d_call: .
cdr3_nt: TGCGCCAGCAGCTGGGGAGGGACTGCTAACTATGGCTACACCTTC
cdr3_aa: CASSWGGTANYGYTF

clone_size: .
v_call: TRBV21-1
j_call: TRBJ2-2
d_call: .
cdr3_nt: TGTGCCAGCAGCAGGGGGACTCTCAACGCCGGGGAGCTGTTTTTT
cdr3_aa: CASSRGTLNAGELFF

clone_size: .
v_call: TRBV29-1
j_call: TRBJ1-2
d_call: .
cdr3_nt: TGCAGCGTTGGATTTCTTACAGGTCGACTTACTAACTATGGCTACACCTTC
cdr3_aa: CSVGFLTGRLTNYGYTF

clone_size: .
v_call: TRBV25-1
j_call: TRBJ2-1
d_call: TRBD1
cdr3_nt: TGTGCCAGCAGTTATACCTTAGGACAGGGATATGATGAGCAGTTCTTC
cdr3_aa: CASSYTLGQGYDEQFF

clone_size: .
v_call: TRBV7-9
j_call: TRBJ2-1
d_call: .
cdr3_nt: TGTGCCAGCAGCTTAAAGCGGAAATACAATGAGCAGTTCTTC
cdr3_aa: CASSLKRKYNEQFF

clone_size: .
v_call: TRBV29-1
j_call: TRBJ2-7
d_call: TRBD2
cdr3_nt: TGCAGCGTCGGACTAGCGGAATCCTACGAGCAGTACTTC
cdr3_aa: CSVGLAESYEQYF

clone_size: few
v_call: TRBV6-1
j_call: TRBJ2-7
d_call: TRBD2
cdr3_nt: TGTGCCAGCAGTGAACTGTCTAGCGGTCCTTACGAGCAGTACTTC
cdr3_aa: CASSELSSGPYEQYF

clone_size: .
v_call: TRBV6-1
j_call: TRBJ2-7
d_call: .
cdr3_nt: TGTGCCAGCAGTGACCGGACAGTCTACGAGCAGTACTTC
cdr3_aa: CASSDRTVYEQYF

clone_size: .
v_call: TRBV29-1
j_call: TRBJ2-5
d_call: .
cdr3_nt: TGCAGCGTTGAAGTGGGCGAAGGCGAGACCCAGTACTTC
cdr3_aa: CSVEVGEGETQYF

clone_size: .
v_call: TRBV15
j_call: TRBJ2-1
d_call: TRBD2
cdr3_nt: TGTGCCACCAGCAAGACTAGCGGGAGGTCAAATGAGCAGTTCTTC
cdr3_aa: CATSKTSGRSNEQFF